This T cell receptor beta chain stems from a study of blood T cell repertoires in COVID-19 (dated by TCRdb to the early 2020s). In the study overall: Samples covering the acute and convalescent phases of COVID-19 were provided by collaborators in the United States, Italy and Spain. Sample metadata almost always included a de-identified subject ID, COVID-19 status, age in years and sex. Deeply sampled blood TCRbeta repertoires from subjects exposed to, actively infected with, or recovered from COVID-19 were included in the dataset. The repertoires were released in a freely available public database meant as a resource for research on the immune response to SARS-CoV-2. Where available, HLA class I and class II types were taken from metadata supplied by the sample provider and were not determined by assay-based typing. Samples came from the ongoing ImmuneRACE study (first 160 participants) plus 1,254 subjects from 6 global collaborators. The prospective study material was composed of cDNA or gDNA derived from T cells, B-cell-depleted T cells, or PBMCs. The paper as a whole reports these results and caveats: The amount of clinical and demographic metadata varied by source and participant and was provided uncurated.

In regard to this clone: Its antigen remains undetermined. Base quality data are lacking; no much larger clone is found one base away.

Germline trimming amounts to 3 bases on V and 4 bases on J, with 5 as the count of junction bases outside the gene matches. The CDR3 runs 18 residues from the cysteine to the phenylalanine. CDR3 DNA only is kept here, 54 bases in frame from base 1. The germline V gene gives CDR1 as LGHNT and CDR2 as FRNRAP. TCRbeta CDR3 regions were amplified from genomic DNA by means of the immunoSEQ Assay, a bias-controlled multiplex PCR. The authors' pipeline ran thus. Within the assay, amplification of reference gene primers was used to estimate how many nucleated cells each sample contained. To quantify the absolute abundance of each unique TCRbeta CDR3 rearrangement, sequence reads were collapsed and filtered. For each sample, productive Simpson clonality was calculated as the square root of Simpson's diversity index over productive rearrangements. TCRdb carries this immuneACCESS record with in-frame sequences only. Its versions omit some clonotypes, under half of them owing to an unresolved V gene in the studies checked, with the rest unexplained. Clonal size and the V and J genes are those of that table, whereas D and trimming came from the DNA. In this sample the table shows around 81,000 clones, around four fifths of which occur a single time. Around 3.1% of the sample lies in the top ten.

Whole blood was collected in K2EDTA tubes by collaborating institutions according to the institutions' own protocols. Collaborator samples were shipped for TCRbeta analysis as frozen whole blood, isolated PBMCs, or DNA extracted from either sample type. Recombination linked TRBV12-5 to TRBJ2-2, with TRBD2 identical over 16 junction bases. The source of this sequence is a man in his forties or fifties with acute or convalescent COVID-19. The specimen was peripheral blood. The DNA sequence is TGTGCTAGTGGTTTCGGGACTAGCGGGAGGGCCGTCACCGGGGAGCTGTTTTTT. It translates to CASGFGTSGRAVTGELFF.